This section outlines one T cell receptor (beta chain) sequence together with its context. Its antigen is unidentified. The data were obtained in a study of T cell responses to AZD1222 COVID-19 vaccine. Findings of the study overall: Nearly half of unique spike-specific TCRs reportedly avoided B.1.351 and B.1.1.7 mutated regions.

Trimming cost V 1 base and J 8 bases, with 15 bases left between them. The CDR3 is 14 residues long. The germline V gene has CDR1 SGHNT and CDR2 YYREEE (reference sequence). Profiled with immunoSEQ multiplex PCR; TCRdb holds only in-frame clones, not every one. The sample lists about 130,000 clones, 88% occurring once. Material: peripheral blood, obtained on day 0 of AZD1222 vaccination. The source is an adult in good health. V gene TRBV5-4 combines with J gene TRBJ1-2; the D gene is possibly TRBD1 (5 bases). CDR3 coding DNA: TGTGCCAGCAGCTTGCCACAGGAGTTGACCGGCTACACCTTC. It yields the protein CASSLPQELTGYTF.